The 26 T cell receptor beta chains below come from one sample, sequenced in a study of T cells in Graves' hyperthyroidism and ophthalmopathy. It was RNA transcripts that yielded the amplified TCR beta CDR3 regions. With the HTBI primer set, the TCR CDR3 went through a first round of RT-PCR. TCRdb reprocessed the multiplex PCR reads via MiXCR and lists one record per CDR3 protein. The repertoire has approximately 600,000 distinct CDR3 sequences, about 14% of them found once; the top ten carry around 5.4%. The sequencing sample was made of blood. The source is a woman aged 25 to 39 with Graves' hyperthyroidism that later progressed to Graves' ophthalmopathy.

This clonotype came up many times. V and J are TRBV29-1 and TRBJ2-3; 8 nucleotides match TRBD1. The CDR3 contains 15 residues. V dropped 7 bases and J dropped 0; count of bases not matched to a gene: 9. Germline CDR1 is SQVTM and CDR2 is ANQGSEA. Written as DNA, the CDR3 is TGCAGCGGAAAAACCGGGACAGGTAGCACAGATACGCAGTATTTT. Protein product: CSGKTGTGSTDTQYF.

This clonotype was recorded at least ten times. The CDR3, as DNA: TGCAGTGCTAGGGACCCTGGGCCGGGGGGGTGGGACAATGAGCAGTTCTTC. Amino acid sequence: CSARDPGPGGWDNEQFF. The V call is TRBV20-1, the J call TRBJ2-1; 8 bases match TRBD2. This CDR3 contains 17 residues. After removal of 3 bases from V and 5 bases from J, the junction contained 15 bases not matched to a gene. The V gene's germline CDR1 is DFQATT and CDR2 SNEGSKA (reference sequence).

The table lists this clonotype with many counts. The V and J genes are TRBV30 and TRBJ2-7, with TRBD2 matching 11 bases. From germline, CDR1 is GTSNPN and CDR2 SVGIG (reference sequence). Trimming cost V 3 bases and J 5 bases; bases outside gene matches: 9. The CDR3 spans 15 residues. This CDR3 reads CAWRASGRTRNEQYF. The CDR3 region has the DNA TGTGCCTGGAGAGCTAGCGGGAGGACCCGGAACGAGCAGTACTTC.

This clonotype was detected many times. The CDR3 loop is CAWNSQPNQPQHF. CDR3 bases: TGTGCCTGGAACTCACAACCCAATCAGCCCCAGCATTTT. The chain recombines TRBV30 with TRBJ1-5; no definite D call. The germline gives CDR1 GTSNPN, CDR2 SVGIG (reference sequence). Trimming left V 4 bases short and J 3 bases short, with 10 bases between. The CDR3 has 13 residues.

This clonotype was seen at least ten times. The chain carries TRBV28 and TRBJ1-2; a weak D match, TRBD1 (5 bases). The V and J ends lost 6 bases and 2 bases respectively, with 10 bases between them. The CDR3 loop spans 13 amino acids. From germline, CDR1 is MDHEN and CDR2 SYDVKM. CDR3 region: CASRAQENYGYTF. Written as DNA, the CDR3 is TGTGCCAGCAGGGCACAGGAGAACTATGGCTACACCTTC.

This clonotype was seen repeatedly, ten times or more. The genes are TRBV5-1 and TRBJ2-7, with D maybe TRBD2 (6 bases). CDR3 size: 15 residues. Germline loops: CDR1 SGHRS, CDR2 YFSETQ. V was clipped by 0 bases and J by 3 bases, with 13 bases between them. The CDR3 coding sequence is TGCGCCAGCAGCTTGGAAGTACTAGCTCTCTACGAGCAGTACTTC. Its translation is CASSLEVLALYEQYF.

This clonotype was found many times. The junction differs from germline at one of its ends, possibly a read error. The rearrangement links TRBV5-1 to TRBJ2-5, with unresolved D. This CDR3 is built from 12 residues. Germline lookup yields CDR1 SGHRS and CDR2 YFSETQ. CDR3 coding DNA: TGTGCCAGCAGCTTGGACCAAGAGACCCAGTACTTC. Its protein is CASSLDQETQYF.

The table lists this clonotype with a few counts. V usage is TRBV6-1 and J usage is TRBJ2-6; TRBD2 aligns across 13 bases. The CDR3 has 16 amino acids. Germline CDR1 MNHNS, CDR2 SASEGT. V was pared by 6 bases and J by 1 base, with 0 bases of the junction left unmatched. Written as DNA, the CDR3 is TGTGCCAGCAGACTAGCGGGAGGGTCTGGGGCCAACGTCCTGACTTTC. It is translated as CASRLAGGSGANVLTF.

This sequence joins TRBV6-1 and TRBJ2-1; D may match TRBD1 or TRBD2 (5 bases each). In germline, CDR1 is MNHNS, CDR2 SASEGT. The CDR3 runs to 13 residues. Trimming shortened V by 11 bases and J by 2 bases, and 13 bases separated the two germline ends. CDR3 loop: CAGSGTTYNEQFF. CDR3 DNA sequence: TGTGCCGGATCCGGGACGACCTACAATGAGCAGTTCTTC.

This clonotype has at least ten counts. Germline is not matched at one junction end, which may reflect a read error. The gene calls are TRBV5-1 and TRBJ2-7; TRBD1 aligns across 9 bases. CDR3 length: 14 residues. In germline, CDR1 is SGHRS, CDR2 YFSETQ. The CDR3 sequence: CASSPGQGPYEQYF. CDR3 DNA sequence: TGTGCCAGCAGCCCGGGACAGGGCCCCTACGAGCAGTACTTC.

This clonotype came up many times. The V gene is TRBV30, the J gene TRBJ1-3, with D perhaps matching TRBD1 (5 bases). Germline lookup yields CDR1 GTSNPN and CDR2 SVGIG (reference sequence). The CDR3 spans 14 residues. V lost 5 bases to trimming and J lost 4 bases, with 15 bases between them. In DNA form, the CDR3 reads TGTGCCTGGTCTACCGGGACTTCGGGAAACACCATATATTTT. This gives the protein CAWSTGTSGNTIYF.

CDR3 amino acids: CASSLPLDSGNSPLHF. The CDR3 DNA sequence: TGTGCCAGCAGTTTACCTTTAGACTCGGGGAATTCACCCCTCCACTTT. This chain connects TRBV6-2 or TRBV6-3 to TRBJ1-6, with unresolved D. Germline CDR1 is MNHEY and CDR2 is SVGEGT. The length of the CDR3 is 16 residues. V lost 4 bases and J lost 7, with 17 bases in between.

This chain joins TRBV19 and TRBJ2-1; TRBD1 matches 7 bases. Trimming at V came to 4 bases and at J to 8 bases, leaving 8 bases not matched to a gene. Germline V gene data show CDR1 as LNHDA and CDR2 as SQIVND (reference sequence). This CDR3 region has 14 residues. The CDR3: CASSTSRQGHEQFF. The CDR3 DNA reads TGTGCCAGTAGTACCTCCCGACAGGGCCATGAGCAGTTCTTC. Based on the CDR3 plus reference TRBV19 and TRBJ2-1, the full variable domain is DGGITQSPKYLFRKEGQNVTLSCEQNLNHDAMYWYRQDPGQGLRLIYYSQIVNDFQKGDIAEGYSVSREKKESFPLTVTSAQKNPTAFYLCASSTSRQGHEQFFGPGTRLTVL.

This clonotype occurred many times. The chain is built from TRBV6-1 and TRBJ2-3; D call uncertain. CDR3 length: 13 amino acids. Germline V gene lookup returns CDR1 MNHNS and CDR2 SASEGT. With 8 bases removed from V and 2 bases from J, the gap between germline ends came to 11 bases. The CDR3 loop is CASGVGHTDTQYF. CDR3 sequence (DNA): TGTGCCAGCGGCGTAGGGCACACAGATACGCAGTATTTT.

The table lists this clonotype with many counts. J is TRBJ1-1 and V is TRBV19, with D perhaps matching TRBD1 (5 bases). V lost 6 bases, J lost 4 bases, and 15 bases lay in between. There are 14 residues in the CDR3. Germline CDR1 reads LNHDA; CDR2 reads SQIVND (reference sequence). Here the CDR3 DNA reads TGTGCCAGTAGAGTACCAGGTCAGGGCACTGAAGCTTTCTTT. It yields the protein CASRVPGQGTEAFF.

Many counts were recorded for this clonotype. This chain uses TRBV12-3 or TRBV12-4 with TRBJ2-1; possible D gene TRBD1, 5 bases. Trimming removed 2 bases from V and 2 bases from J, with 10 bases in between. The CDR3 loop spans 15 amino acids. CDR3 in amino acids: CASSLRDSTYNEQFF. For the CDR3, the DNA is TGTGCCAGCAGTTTAAGAGACAGCACCTACAATGAGCAGTTCTTC.

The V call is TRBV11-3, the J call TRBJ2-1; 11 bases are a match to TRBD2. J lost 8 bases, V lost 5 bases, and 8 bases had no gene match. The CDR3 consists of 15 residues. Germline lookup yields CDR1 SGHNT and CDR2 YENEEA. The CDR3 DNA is TGTGCCAGCAGCCCTACTAGCGGGAGAGGGCATGAGCAGTTCTTC. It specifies CASSPTSGRGHEQFF.

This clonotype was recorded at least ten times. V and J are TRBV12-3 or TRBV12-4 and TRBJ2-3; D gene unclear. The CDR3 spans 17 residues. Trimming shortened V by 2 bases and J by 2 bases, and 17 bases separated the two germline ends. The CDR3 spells CASSLLVQLADTDTQYF. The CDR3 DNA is TGTGCCAGCAGTTTACTCGTTCAATTGGCGGACACAGATACGCAGTATTTT.

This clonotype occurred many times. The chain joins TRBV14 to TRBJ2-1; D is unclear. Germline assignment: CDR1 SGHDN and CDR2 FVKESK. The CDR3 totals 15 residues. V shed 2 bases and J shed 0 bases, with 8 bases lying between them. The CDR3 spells CASSQWFSSYNEQFF. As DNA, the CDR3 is TGTGCCAGCAGCCAATGGTTTAGCTCCTACAATGAGCAGTTCTTC.

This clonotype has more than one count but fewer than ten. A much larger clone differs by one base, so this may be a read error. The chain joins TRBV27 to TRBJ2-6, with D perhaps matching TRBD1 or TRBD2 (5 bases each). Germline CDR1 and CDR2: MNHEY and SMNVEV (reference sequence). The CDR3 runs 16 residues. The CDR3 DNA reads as TGTGCCAGCAGTTTATCCGGGGCAGCTGGGGTCAACGTCCTGACTTTC. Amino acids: CASSLSGAAGVNVLTF.

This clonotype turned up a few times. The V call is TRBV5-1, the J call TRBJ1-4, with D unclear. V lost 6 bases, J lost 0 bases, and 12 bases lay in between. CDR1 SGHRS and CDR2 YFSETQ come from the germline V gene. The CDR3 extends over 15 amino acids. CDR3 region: CASMLGGTTNEKLFF. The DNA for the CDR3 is TGCGCCAGCATGCTTGGTGGGACAACTAATGAAAAACTGTTTTTT.

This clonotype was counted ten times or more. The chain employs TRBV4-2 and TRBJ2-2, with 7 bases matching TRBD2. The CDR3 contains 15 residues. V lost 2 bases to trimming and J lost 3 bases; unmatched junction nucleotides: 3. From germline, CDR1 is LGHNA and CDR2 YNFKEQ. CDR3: CASSQQGGDTGELFF. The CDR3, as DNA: TGTGCCAGCAGCCAACAGGGAGGGGACACCGGGGAGCTGTTTTTT.

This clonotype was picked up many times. For the CDR3, the DNA is TGTGCCAGCAGTTTCATCGGGAGCGATACCGAGCAGTACTTC. Its protein is CASSFIGSDTEQYF. This sequence joins TRBV28 and TRBJ2-7; D perhaps matches TRBD2 (6 bases). V lost 3 bases and J 6 bases, leaving 15 bases between the germline ends. The CDR3 covers 14 residues. CDR1 is MDHEN, CDR2 SYDVKM, per germline. The full variable domain, completed using reference TRBV28 and TRBJ2-7, is DVKVTQSSRYLVKRTGEKVFLECVQDMDHENMFWYRQDPGLGLRLIYFSYDVKMKEKGDIPEGYSVSREKKERFSLILESASTNQTSMYLCASSFIGSDTEQYFGPGTRLTVT.

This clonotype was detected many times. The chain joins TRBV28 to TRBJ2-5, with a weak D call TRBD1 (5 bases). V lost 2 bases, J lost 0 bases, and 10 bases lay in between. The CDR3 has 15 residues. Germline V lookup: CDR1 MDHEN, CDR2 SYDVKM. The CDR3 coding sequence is TGTGCCAGCAGTTTAGTGACAGCGTACCAAGAGACCCAGTACTTC. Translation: CASSLVTAYQETQYF.

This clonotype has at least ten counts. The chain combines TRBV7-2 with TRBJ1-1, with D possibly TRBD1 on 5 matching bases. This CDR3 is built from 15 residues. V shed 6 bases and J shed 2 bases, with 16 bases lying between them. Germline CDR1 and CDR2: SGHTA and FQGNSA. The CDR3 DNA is TGTGCCAGCAGGGCCTTTAGTGGGGCTAACACTGAAGCTTTCTTT. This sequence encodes CASRAFSGANTEAFF.

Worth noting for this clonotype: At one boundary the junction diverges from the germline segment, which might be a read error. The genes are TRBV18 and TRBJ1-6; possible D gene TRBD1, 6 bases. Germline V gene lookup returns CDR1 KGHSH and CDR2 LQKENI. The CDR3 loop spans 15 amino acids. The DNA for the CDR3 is TGTGCCAACTCACCGGACAGCTCCTATAATTCACCCCTCCACTTT. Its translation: CANSPDSSYNSPLHF.